What follows are 30 T cell receptor beta chains derived from one specimen sequenced in a study of breast tumors, draining lymph nodes, adjacent tissues (dated by TCRdb to between 2015 and 2016). The library relied on multiplex PCR. Data came from an Illumina HiSeq 2000. TCRdb reprocessed the public reads (quality trimming at Q25 with fastp, clone calling with MiXCR) and kept in-frame beta chains. Identical CDR3 protein sequences are pooled into one entry, listed with their most common genes and DNA. Recorded for this sample are approximately 300,000 distinct CDR3 sequences; roughly 30% of them occurred a single time. Jointly, the top ten make up 1.1% of the sample. The lymph node samples were taken from the axillary draining lymph nodes of breast cancer patients. The sequenced sample was axillary lymph node tissue. The source of these receptors is a female donor with breast cancer. Some clones in this sample may be carry-over from other donors' samples.

In the case of this clonotype: A much larger clone sits a single nucleotide away, making a read error possible. The V call is TRBV7-2, the J call TRBJ2-1, with 8 bases that match TRBD2. From germline, CDR1 is SGHTA and CDR2 FQGNSA. The CDR3 has 15 amino acids. CDR3 nucleotides: TGTGCCAGCAGTCGACCCGGGAGGGCCAGCAATGAGCAGCTCTTC. It codes for CASSRPGRASNEQLF.

At least ten counts were recorded for this clonotype. The V gene is TRBV3-1, the J gene TRBJ2-7; 10 bases are a match to TRBD1. V lost 5 bases and J lost 2; bases outside the gene matches: 3. Germline loops: CDR1 LGHDT, CDR2 YNNKEL (reference sequence). The CDR3 contains 14 residues. CDR3 amino acids: CASSAGQGAYEQYF. The DNA for the CDR3 is TGTGCCAGCAGCGCCGGACAGGGGGCCTACGAGCAGTACTTC.

This clonotype was detected many times. The J gene is TRBJ1-3, the V gene TRBV6-2 or TRBV6-3; D gene unclear. V gave up 2 bases and J gave up 4 bases, with 12 bases separating them. The CDR3 has 15 amino acids. CDR1 MNHEY and CDR2 SVGEGT come from the germline V gene. This CDR3 is CASSYHPFLGNTIYF. The DNA of the CDR3 is TGTGCCAGCAGTTACCATCCGTTTCTAGGAAACACCATATATTTT.

V is TRBV11-3 and J is TRBJ2-7; D perhaps matches TRBD1 (6 bases). The V gene lost 5 bases and the J gene lost 6 bases, with 14 bases spanning the gap. The germline V gene encodes CDR1 SGHNT and CDR2 YENEEA. The CDR3 runs to 13 residues. The CDR3 region has the DNA TGTGCCAGCAGCCCAAGCCTAGGGGGCGAGCAGTACTTC. The encoded protein is CASSPSLGGEQYF.

In its sample, this clonotype was seen once. The rearrangement uses TRBV9 and TRBJ1-1, with D maybe TRBD1 (5 bases). V was trimmed by 2 bases and J by 0 bases, leaving 11 bases between them. CDR1 is SGDLS, CDR2 YYNGEE, per germline. CDR3 length: 15 amino acids. Here the CDR3 DNA reads TGTGCCAGCAGCGTTCTCGGGGCGATGAACACTGAAGCTTTCTTT. Translation: CASSVLGAMNTEAFF.

This clonotype was observed many times. This chain joins TRBV12-3 or TRBV12-4 and TRBJ2-3; D remains unclear. CDR3 length: 18 residues. The ends were cut back, 0 bases at V and 1 base at J, with 17 bases in the middle. The CDR3 DNA reads as TGTGCCAGCAGTTTAGCGGGCAGCCGTACTAACGGCACAGATACGCAGTATTTT. The encoded protein is CASSLAGSRTNGTDTQYF.

This clonotype was picked up a small number of times. One base away lies a much larger clone, so this may be a sequencing read error. The chain recombines TRBV7-9 with TRBJ1-2; tentative D call: TRBD1 (6 bases). Germline CDR1 SEHNR, CDR2 FQNEAQ (reference sequence). CDR3 length: 15 amino acids. CDR3: CASSLVGSRGPGYPF. CDR3 DNA: TGTGCCAGCAGCTTAGTAGGGAGCAGGGGACCTGGCTACCCCTTC.

The sample holds one count of this clonotype. A read error may be the cause here, since a much bigger clone is one base away. It is likely a read error, because the conserved phenylalanine at the end of the CDR3 is missing. The V and J genes are TRBV10-3 and TRBJ2-7, with TRBD1 matching over 10 bases. The CDR3 totals 14 residues. The germline CDR1 and CDR2 sequences are ENHRY and SYGVKD. Here the CDR3 reads CASSESGTGVEQYL. The CDR3 DNA is TGTGCCAGCAGTGAATCCGGGACAGGGGTCGAGCAGTACCTC.

The table lists this clonotype with many counts. The rearrangement uses TRBV6-4 and TRBJ1-2; 7 bases are a match to TRBD1. The CDR3 contains 14 residues. V gave up 2 bases and J gave up 4 bases; unmatched junction bases: 4. Germline values: CDR1 MRHNA, CDR2 SNTAGT. CDR3 nucleotide sequence: TGTGCCAGCAGTGACAACAGGGGTGGCTATGGCTACACCTTC. This sequence encodes CASSDNRGGYGYTF.

The genes are TRBV20-1 and TRBJ2-1; 8 bases are shared with TRBD1. V gave up 4 bases and J gave up 0 bases; unmatched junction bases: 14. CDR1 and CDR2 (germline): DFQATT, SNEGSKA (reference sequence). CDR3 size: 18 residues. The CDR3 protein is CSATGQGPHFGSYNEQFF. For the CDR3, the DNA is TGCAGTGCTACAGGACAGGGCCCACACTTCGGCTCCTACAATGAGCAGTTCTTC.

J is TRBJ2-7 and V is TRBV5-1; 14 positions agree with TRBD2. V lost 3 bases to trimming and J lost 4 bases; unmatched junction nucleotides: 6. Germline lookup yields CDR1 SGHRS and CDR2 YFSETQ. The CDR3 extends over 16 amino acids. The chain's CDR3 is CASSWGTSGSMYEQYF. The CDR3 DNA sequence: TGCGCCAGCAGCTGGGGGACTAGCGGGAGTATGTACGAGCAGTACTTC.

This clonotype was counted at least ten times. This CDR3 is CASTGTSRLGEQFF. The CDR3 region has the DNA TGTGCCAGCACCGGGACTAGCAGATTAGGTGAGCAGTTCTTC. The chain uses TRBV12-3 or TRBV12-4 and TRBJ2-1; TRBD2 aligns across 9 bases. V trimming: 7 bases; J trimming: 9 bases; junction bases outside the gene matches: 10. CDR3 length equals 14 residues.

This clonotype came up many times. The V and J genes are TRBV11-2 and TRBJ2-2; D ambiguous. Trimming removed 5 bases from V and 2 bases from J, with 15 bases in between. Germline CDR1 reads SGHAT; CDR2 reads FQNNGV. This CDR3 has 16 amino acids. The CDR3 is CASSPLRGANTGELFF. In DNA form, the CDR3 reads TGTGCCAGCAGCCCACTCCGCGGAGCCAACACCGGGGAGCTGTTTTTT.

This clonotype was seen many times. CDR3 residues: CASSVWADTQYF. As DNA, the CDR3 is TGTGCCAGCAGTGTATGGGCGGATACGCAGTATTTT. The chain links TRBV2 to TRBJ2-3, with D uncertain. This CDR3 has 12 amino acids. The V end lost 4 bases, the J end lost 6 bases, and 8 bases lay between the germline ends. CDR1 is SNHLY and CDR2 is FYNNEI in the germline V gene.

This clonotype was detected ten times or more. J is TRBJ2-3 and V is TRBV7-9; either TRBD1 or TRBD2 may supply D (5 bases each). This CDR3 contains 17 residues. Per germline, CDR1 SEHNR and CDR2 FQNEAQ (reference sequence). Trimming took off 1 base at V and 3 bases at J, with 17 bases between the two ends. CDR3 DNA sequence: TGTGCCAGCAGCTTAGAGAGGCCAATCGAGGGGACAGATACGCAGTATTTT. Protein sequence: CASSLERPIEGTDTQYF.

A remark on this clonotype: One end of the junction is discordant with germline, which a read error may explain. V is TRBV20-1 and J is TRBJ1-3, with D perhaps matching TRBD1 (6 bases). The CDR3 length is 12 residues. Per germline, CDR1 DFQATT and CDR2 SNEGSKA (reference sequence). The CDR3 region has the DNA TGCAGTGCAGCGGACAGTCGAAACACCATATACTTT. Amino acid sequence: CSAADSRNTIYF.

Comments on this clonotype: One base away lies a much larger clone, so this may be a sequencing read error. The chain is built from TRBV20-1 and TRBJ2-7, with D perhaps TRBD2 (5 bases). The CDR3 runs to 14 residues. Germline lookup yields CDR1 DFQATT and CDR2 SNEGSKA (reference sequence). V was cut by 1 base and J by 8 bases, with 18 bases left in between. CDR3 DNA sequence: TGCAGTGCTAGAGTCCCAGCGGAACGATCTAAGCAGTACTTC. Translation gives CSARVPAERSKQYF.

About this clonotype: This may arise from a read error, as a much more abundant clone is one base away. The chain uses TRBV19 and TRBJ2-3; TRBD1 agrees at 10 bases. CDR3 length: 15 amino acids. CDR1 and CDR2 (germline): LNHDA, SQIVND (reference sequence). Trimming cost V 8 bases and J 3 bases; bases outside gene matches: 8. The CDR3 DNA reads TGTGCCAGTGGTGCCCCGGGACAGGGGACAGATACGCAGTATTTT. The encoded protein is CASGAPGQGTDTQYF.

This clonotype has at least ten counts. This chain uses TRBV20-1 with TRBJ2-1, with TRBD2 identical over 10 bases. CDR3 length: 14 amino acids. Germline V CDR1 and CDR2: DFQATT, SNEGSKA (reference sequence). J lost 8 bases, V lost 1 base, and 5 bases had no gene match. The CDR3 coding sequence is TGCAGTGCTAGAGGGCCTAGCGGGAGCTATGAGCAGTTCTTC. This gives the protein CSARGPSGSYEQFF.

Comment on this clonotype: A single base separates this from a much larger clone, so it may be a read error. The chain is built from TRBV7-2 and TRBJ1-2; D not resolved. Germline V gene data show CDR1 as SGHTA and CDR2 as FQGNSA. The CDR3 is made up of 15 amino acids. CDR3 bases: TGTGCCAGCAGCTTAGATTCGGCCAACTCCTATGGCTACCCCTTC. This sequence encodes CASSLDSANSYGYPF.

This clonotype has at least ten counts. V gene TRBV19 combines with J gene TRBJ2-7, with D possibly TRBD2 on 6 matching bases. Looked up from germline, CDR1 is LNHDA and CDR2 is SQIVND (reference sequence). The CDR3 sequence is 15 residues long. Between the trimmed V and J ends, which lost 3 bases and 3 bases, there was a span of 15 bases. The CDR3 region is CASSIRRGRSYEQYF. As DNA, the CDR3 is TGTGCCAGTAGTATTAGGCGGGGCAGAAGCTACGAGCAGTACTTC.

The chain employs TRBV25-1 and TRBJ2-7; D gene uncertain. The V end was cut by 3 bases, the J end by 3 bases, with 21 bases between. This CDR3 contains 17 residues. Germline CDR1 MGHDK, CDR2 SYGVNS. The CDR3 region is CASSDFRMGSVNYEQYF. CDR3 DNA: TGTGCCAGCAGTGATTTTCGGATGGGAAGCGTTAACTACGAGCAGTACTTC.

The gene calls are TRBV5-4 and TRBJ1-1; D not resolved. There are 16 residues in the CDR3. Germline V CDR1 and CDR2: SGHNT, YYREEE (reference sequence). The V gene lost 4 bases and the J gene lost 0 bases, with 16 bases spanning the gap. CDR3 bases: TGTGCCAGCAGCAACGGGTTGCTAGTGATGAACACTGAAGCTTTCTTT. Its protein product is CASSNGLLVMNTEAFF.

This clonotype was observed many times. The chain is built from TRBV20-1 and TRBJ2-3; D perhaps matches TRBD2 (7 bases). Germline V gene sequence: CDR1 DFQATT, CDR2 SNEGSKA (reference sequence). Trimming left V 6 bases short and J 2 bases short, with 21 bases between. The CDR3 has 16 amino acids. The CDR3 loop is CSAQWVGGGNTDTQYF. In nucleotides, the CDR3 is TGCAGTGCCCAATGGGTAGGGGGAGGGAACACAGATACGCAGTATTTT.

As to this clonotype: An end of the junction differs from the germline gene, which may be a read error. The rearrangement links TRBV10-3 to TRBJ2-1; the D gene is possibly TRBD2 (7 bases). The CDR3 covers 16 residues. Germline loops: CDR1 ENHRY, CDR2 SYGVKD. The chain's CDR3 is CATSEGGERGYDEQFF. CDR3 DNA: TGTGCCACCAGTGAGGGGGGGGAGAGGGGGTACGATGAGCAGTTCTTC.

The V call is TRBV6-1, the J call TRBJ2-1; D is unresolved. Between the trimmed V and J ends, which lost 6 bases and 5 bases, there was a span of 14 bases. This CDR3 has 14 residues. Per the germline V gene, CDR1 is MNHNS and CDR2 is SASEGT. The DNA for the CDR3 is TGTGCCAGCAGGCAAACAAGACGGAACAATGAGCAGTTCTTC. Protein sequence: CASRQTRRNNEQFF.

In its sample, this clonotype was seen many times. The gene calls are TRBV24-1 and TRBJ2-5; 10 nucleotides line up with TRBD1. Germline-derived CDR1 and CDR2 are KGHDR and SFDVKD. This CDR3 is built from 20 residues. V gave up 1 base and J gave up 5 bases; unmatched junction bases: 18. In DNA form, the CDR3 reads TGTGCCACCAGTGATTTCAGGCGGGACAGGGGATCAAAGGGTCGGGAGACCCAGTACTTC. It codes for CATSDFRRDRGSKGRETQYF.

The sample holds many counts of this clonotype. The rearrangement links TRBV12-3 or TRBV12-4 to TRBJ2-7; D gene uncertain. This CDR3 comprises 14 residues. V lost 3 bases and J lost 3, with 12 bases in between. In DNA, the CDR3 is TGTGCCAGCAGTTTCGGTGAAGGATACTACGAGCAGTACTTC. Protein product: CASSFGEGYYEQYF.

V usage is TRBV10-3 and J usage is TRBJ1-5; D is possibly TRBD1 (5 bases). V was shortened by 0 bases and J by 0 bases, with 9 bases between the two germline ends. Germline V gene sequence: CDR1 ENHRY, CDR2 SYGVKD. This CDR3 has 16 amino acids. Here the CDR3 DNA reads TGTGCCATCAGTGAGTCGCGTGGGACTAGCAATCAGCCCCAGCATTTT. This sequence encodes CAISESRGTSNQPQHF.

This clonotype has just one count. The CDR3 protein is CASSAERAPYEQYF. CDR3 DNA sequence: TGTGCCAGCAGTGCTGAGCGAGCCCCCTACGAGCAGTACTTC. This chain uses TRBV6-1 with TRBJ2-7, with D unclear. The CDR3 has 14 amino acids. The V gene lost 4 bases and the J gene lost 2 bases, with 12 bases spanning the gap. CDR1 is MNHNS and CDR2 is SASEGT in the germline V gene.